This TCR beta chain was found in a study of cytomegalovirus exposure and HLA in healthy donors. This clone was picked up a small number of times. Germline-derived CDR1 and CDR2 are SGHRS and YFSETQ. The CDR3 sequence is 16 residues long. V lost 0 bases, J lost 3 bases, and 5 bases stayed unmatched. The PCR ran on 60 Vbeta and 13 Jbeta primers. Only in-frame clones appear in the TCRdb table, and some are missing; sequencing was by immunoSEQ multiplex PCR. Of 130,000 or so clones listed, approximately 80% are singletons. The chain combines TRBV5-1 with TRBJ1-1, with 10 positions matching TRBD1. This TCR came from a young woman in good health and CMV-seronegative. The sample taken for sequencing was PBMCs. CDR3 loop: CASSLATGQGYTEAFF. The DNA for the CDR3 is TGCGCCAGCAGCTTGGCTACGGGACAGGGGTACACTGAAGCTTTCTTT.